The 23 T cell receptor beta chains given below trace back to one sample, sequenced in a study of metastatic and nonmetastatic thyroid tumors. Not a single patient had been given any form of treatment at any point before undergoing thyroid surgery. TCRdb reprocessed the PCR reads using MiXCR. The sample comprises approximately 40,000 clones, around 21% of which are singletons, and around 15% rests with the top ten. Sequencing was carried out using blood. These receptors were obtained from a female donor with papillary thyroid cancer or a benign thyroid nodule (not recorded which). Some clones in this sample may be carry-over from other donors' samples.

At least ten counts were recorded for this clone. CDR3 residues: CASSLRGGVTDTQYF. CDR3 sequence (DNA): TGTGCCAGCAGTTTAAGAGGGGGAGTCACAGATACGCAGTATTTT. The chain is built from TRBV28 and TRBJ2-3, with D possibly being TRBD1 (6 bases). The CDR3 is 15 residues long. CDR1 is MDHEN and CDR2 is SYDVKM in the germline V gene. V gave up 2 bases and J gave up 2 bases, with 11 bases separating them.

This clone has a count of ten or more. The rearrangement links TRBV12-3 or TRBV12-4 to TRBJ1-2, with a possible D match to TRBD1 (6 bases). V was shortened by 4 bases and J by 4 bases, with 10 bases between the two germline ends. The CDR3 is made up of 13 amino acids. In nucleotides, the CDR3 is TGTGCCAGCAGTTGGGACATATCCTATGGCTACACCTTC. Amino acid sequence: CASSWDISYGYTF.

This clone was seen many times. The chain joins TRBV25-1 to TRBJ2-1, with 8 bases that match TRBD2. Germline V CDR1 and CDR2: MGHDK, SYGVNS. The CDR3 has 17 amino acids. V was pared by 1 base and J by 4 bases, with 9 bases of the junction left unmatched. The DNA for the CDR3 is TGTGCCAGCAGTGAATCGGGGCGGGGGGCCCTATACAATGAGCAGTTCTTC. Residues: CASSESGRGALYNEQFF. The full variable domain, completed using reference TRBV25-1 and TRBJ2-1, is EADIYQTPRYLVIGTGKKITLECSQTMGHDKMYWYQQDPGMELHLIHYSYGVNSTEKGDLSSESTVSRIRTEHFPLTLESARPSHTSQYLCASSESGRGALYNEQFFGPGTRLTVL.

A few counts support this clone. J is TRBJ2-3 and V is TRBV2; unclear D gene. Germline values: CDR1 SNHLY, CDR2 FYNNEI. V lost 8 bases, J lost 6 bases, and 21 bases lay in between. This CDR3 has 15 residues. CDR3 residues: CASPPGQLRGDTQYF. The DNA of the CDR3 is TGTGCCAGCCCCCCCGGGCAGCTCAGAGGTGATACGCAGTATTTT. The full variable domain, rest sourced from reference TRBV2 and TRBJ2-3, is EPEVTQTPSHQVTQMGQEVILRCVPISNHLYFYWYRQILGQKVEFLVSFYNNEISEKSEIFDDQFSVERPDGSNFTLKIRSTKLEDSAMYFCASPPGQLRGDTQYFGPGTRLTVL.

This chain joins TRBV6-1 and TRBJ2-7; a weak D match, TRBD2 (5 bases). The CDR3 length is 17 residues. Germline CDR1 is MNHNS and CDR2 is SASEGT. V lost 8 bases and J 3 bases, leaving 26 bases between the germline ends. The CDR3 nucleotides read TGTGCCAGCCATTTAACTGGCCGGGGTATCGTTATCTACGAGCAGTACTTC. The encoded protein is CASHLTGRGIVIYEQYF.

This clone was recorded a few times. The chain combines TRBV24-1 with TRBJ1-2, with 10 nucleotides matching TRBD1. V lost 6 bases and J lost 5; bases outside the gene matches: 8. Germline V gene data show CDR1 as KGHDR and CDR2 as SFDVKD. The CDR3 sequence is 15 residues long. DNA of the CDR3: TGTGCCACCAGTTATATTCCGGGACAGGGGTATGGCTACACCTTC. Translation: CATSYIPGQGYGYTF.

This clone was seen repeatedly, ten times or more. J is TRBJ2-7 and V is TRBV5-1; TRBD2 aligns across 7 bases. CDR3 size: 13 residues. Looked up from germline, CDR1 is SGHRS and CDR2 is YFSETQ. Trimming removed 5 bases from V and 5 bases from J; junction bases left unmatched: 7. The CDR3 coding sequence is TGCGCCAGCAGACTAGCGAATGCCGACGAGCAGTACTTC. This encodes CASRLANADEQYF.

This clone was detected ten times or more. The chain couples TRBV3-1 to TRBJ1-1; TRBD1 might be the D (5 bases). V lost 1 base and J 5 bases, leaving 11 bases between the germline ends. This CDR3 contains 14 residues. Per the germline V gene, CDR1 is LGHDT and CDR2 is YNNKEL (reference sequence). The CDR3 DNA follows: TGTGCCAGCAGCCAAGTCGGCAGGGAAACTGAAGCTTTCTTT. Translation gives CASSQVGRETEAFF.

A note on this clone: At one of its ends the junction is not consistent with the germline gene, which may arise from a read error. The chain employs TRBV28 and TRBJ2-6; TRBD1 agrees at 8 bases. Per germline, CDR1 MDHEN and CDR2 SYDVKM. The CDR3 totals 17 residues. DNA of the CDR3: TGTGCCAGCAGTTCCGGGGACAGGATCTCTGTGGCCAACTTCCTGACTTTC. Amino acid sequence: CASSSGDRISVANFLTF.

The chain is built from TRBV20-1 and TRBJ2-7, with TRBD1 identical over 7 bases. This CDR3 is 14 amino acids long. V trimming: 3 bases; J trimming: 2 bases; junction bases outside the gene matches: 7. Germline CDR1 and CDR2: DFQATT and SNEGSKA (reference sequence). CDR3 bases: TGCAGTGCTAGTCGGACAGGATCCACCTACGAGCAGTACTTC. The encoded protein is CSASRTGSTYEQYF.

This clone was detected many times. V usage is TRBV15 and J usage is TRBJ2-1, with D maybe TRBD2 (7 bases). Per germline, CDR1 LNHNV and CDR2 YYDKDF (reference sequence). This CDR3 region has 17 residues. V was trimmed by 4 bases and J by 4 bases, leaving 20 bases between them. The CDR3 sequence: CATSKEGGASRYNEQFF. The CDR3 coding sequence is TGTGCCACCAGCAAAGAAGGGGGGGCAAGCAGATACAATGAGCAGTTCTTC. Variable domain in full (rest from reference TRBV15 and TRBJ2-1): DAMVIQNPRYQVTQFGKPVTLSCSQTLNHNVMYWYQQKSSQAPKLLFHYYDKDFNNEADTPDNFQSRRPNTSFCFLDIRSPGLGDTAMYLCATSKEGGASRYNEQFFGPGTRLTVL.

This clone was detected ten times or more. The CDR3 region has the DNA TGTGCCAGCAGCCCCGGGCCTCCAGATACGCAGTATTTT. Residues: CASSPGPPDTQYF. The V and J genes are TRBV9 and TRBJ2-3; D remains unclear. Germline CDR1 SGDLS, CDR2 YYNGEE. V shed 4 bases and J shed 4 bases, with 10 bases lying between them. This CDR3 spans 13 amino acids. The entire variable domain, with the rest obtained from reference TRBV9 and TRBJ2-3, is as follows: DSGVTQTPKHLITATGQRVTLRCSPRSGDLSVYWYQQSLDQGLQFLIQYYNGEERAKGNILERFSAQQFPDLHSELNLSSLELGDSALYFCASSPGPPDTQYFGPGTRLTVL.

J is TRBJ1-1 and V is TRBV9; a possible D gene is TRBD1 (6 bases). V shed 7 bases and J shed 4 bases, with 11 bases lying between them. The CDR3 extends over 12 amino acids. Germline CDR1 SGDLS, CDR2 YYNGEE. The CDR3 is CASGQGSTEAFF. The CDR3 nucleotides are TGTGCCAGCGGCCAGGGGAGCACTGAAGCTTTCTTT.

This clone was counted ten times or more. This chain connects TRBV15 to TRBJ2-7; D uncertain. This CDR3 comprises 13 residues. The germline gives CDR1 LNHNV, CDR2 YYDKDF (reference sequence). V shed 0 bases and J shed 5 bases, with 8 bases lying between them. In nucleotides, the CDR3 is TGTGCCACCAGCAGAGAAATGAGCAACGAGCAGTACTTC. It encodes CATSREMSNEQYF.

This clone was counted only a few times. The CDR3 protein is CAWSGQVLGNTIYF. The CDR3 region has the DNA TGTGCCTGGAGCGGACAGGTTTTAGGAAACACCATATATTTT. This chain connects TRBV30 to TRBJ1-3; 7 positions match TRBD1. V lost 3 bases and J lost 4; bases outside the gene matches: 6. Germline-derived CDR1 and CDR2 are GTSNPN and SVGIG (reference sequence). CDR3 length: 14 residues.

This clone was detected a few times. A read error is possible here, since a much larger clone lies one base away. The rearrangement joins TRBV20-1 to TRBJ2-5; TRBD1 agrees at 8 bases. The germline CDR1 and CDR2 sequences are DFQATT and SNEGSKA (reference sequence). The CDR3 totals 13 residues. The DNA of the CDR3 is TGCAATGCTAGACAGGGGTACCAAGAGACCCAGTACTTC. Protein: CNARQGYQETQYF.

Relative to its sample, this clone is medium-sized. The CDR3 spells CASRGGPSYEQYF. DNA of the CDR3: TGTGCCAGCAGGGGGGGCCCCTCCTACGAGCAGTACTTC. This sequence joins TRBV28 and TRBJ2-7, with D perhaps given as TRBD1 or TRBD2 (6 bases each). V was clipped by 6 bases and J by 0 bases, with 9 bases between them. The germline V gene encodes CDR1 MDHEN and CDR2 SYDVKM. This CDR3 spans 13 amino acids.

The rearrangement joins TRBV18 to TRBJ2-7; 8 bases map to TRBD1. Germline V gene data show CDR1 as KGHSH and CDR2 as LQKENI. The CDR3 extends over 12 amino acids. V lost 2 bases and J lost 6; bases outside the gene matches: 0. CDR3 nucleotide sequence: TGTGCCAGCTCACCAACAGGGGGCGAGCAGTACTTC. It codes for CASSPTGGEQYF.

This clone was seen at least ten times. J is TRBJ2-3 and V is TRBV10-2, with 10 bases aligning to TRBD2. CDR1 and CDR2 from the germline V gene are WSHSY and SAAADI. After removal of 8 bases from V and 6 bases from J, the junction contained 11 bases not matched to a gene. This CDR3 contains 15 residues. The CDR3, as DNA: TGCGCCAGCCGATCCGCAGCGGGAGGGCCGGATACGCAGTATTTT. Translating gives CASRSAAGGPDTQYF.

This clone showed up just once. The CDR3 coding sequence is TGTGCCAGCAGCCATGACCTCAGGGAAGAGACCCAGTACTTC. As protein: CASSHDLREETQYF. The V and J genes are TRBV9 and TRBJ2-5; D is possibly TRBD1 (5 bases). The length of the CDR3 is 14 residues. V lost 4 bases, J lost 3 bases, and 13 bases lay in between. Per the germline V gene, CDR1 is SGDLS and CDR2 is YYNGEE.

This clone has just a few counts. The CDR3 reads CASSERDGYEQYF. Written as DNA, the CDR3 is TGTGCCAGCAGTGAAAGGGACGGATACGAGCAGTACTTC. V and J are TRBV6-1 and TRBJ2-7; TRBD1 or TRBD2 may be the D gene (5 bases each). The germline V gene encodes CDR1 MNHNS and CDR2 SASEGT. CDR3 length: 13 amino acids. Trimming removed 2 bases at V and 4 bases at J, with 9 bases between.

This clone has a count of ten or more. The V call is TRBV11-2, the J call TRBJ1-2, with D possibly TRBD1 on 6 matching bases. The V gene lost 4 bases and the J gene lost 3 bases, with 9 bases spanning the gap. CDR1 SGHAT and CDR2 FQNNGV come from the germline V gene. This CDR3 contains 13 residues. The DNA of the CDR3 is TGTGCCAGCAGCTCGGACAGCTACTATGGCTACACCTTC. Protein product: CASSSDSYYGYTF. The full variable domain, its missing parts supplied by reference TRBV11-2 and TRBJ1-2, is EAGVAQSPRYKIIEKRQSVAFWCNPISGHATLYWYQQILGQGPKLLIQFQNNGVVDDSQLPKDRFSAERLKGVDSTLKIQPAKLEDSAVYLCASSSDSYYGYTFGSGTRLTVV.

The J gene is TRBJ2-7, the V gene TRBV19, with unresolved D. CDR1 and CDR2 (germline): LNHDA, SQIVND (reference sequence). Deletions cut 4 bases from V and 0 bases from J, with 19 bases between. The CDR3 consists of 17 residues. DNA of the CDR3: TGTGCCAGTAGTACCTTAATTTCGTACGGCGGCTCCTACGAGCAGTACTTC. It codes for CASSTLISYGGSYEQYF.